What follows are 19 T cell receptor beta chains derived from one specimen sequenced in a study of T-cell memory formation after mild COVID-19. TCRdb re-called the 5' RACE reads with MiXCR, one entry per CDR3 protein. The sample contains some 190,000 distinct CDR3 sequences, under 20% of which appear only once. Sequencing used PBMCs or a T cell subset sorted from them (not recorded which). Source of these receptors: an adult woman who had mild COVID-19 (a few samples of this study predate the infection). Cell type and time point are not known.

This clonotype was seen a handful of times. The chain recombines TRBV15 with TRBJ2-2; D ambiguous. CDR3 length equals 15 residues. The V end was cut by 0 bases, the J end by 3 bases, with 8 bases between. Germline CDR1 LNHNV, CDR2 YYDKDF (reference sequence). CDR3 residues: CATSRDPGYTGELFF. In nucleotides, the CDR3 is TGTGCCACCAGCAGAGATCCTGGGTACACCGGGGAGCTGTTTTTT.

The chain couples TRBV12-3 or TRBV12-4 to TRBJ1-2; maybe TRBD1 (6 bases). CDR3 length: 15 amino acids. The germline V and J ends were trimmed by 5 bases and 7 bases, with 20 bases remaining between them. The CDR3 nucleotides are TGTGCCAGCAGTCCACTGAAAGGGGGGGTGGCTGGCTACACCTTC. This sequence encodes CASSPLKGGVAGYTF.

This clonotype came up a few times. The chain employs TRBV5-1 and TRBJ1-4; D not certain. Germline lookup yields CDR1 SGHRS and CDR2 YFSETQ. V lost 1 base and J lost 1, with 14 bases in between. This CDR3 comprises 17 residues. The CDR3 is CASSLQPNVGTNEKLFF. Written as DNA, the CDR3 is TGCGCCAGCAGCTTGCAGCCTAACGTCGGAACTAATGAAAAACTGTTTTTT.

In this sample, this clonotype turned up many times. The chain combines TRBV29-1 with TRBJ2-1; no clear D gene. Germline CDR1 is SQVTM and CDR2 is ANQGSEA. This CDR3 region has 14 residues. Trimming pared 3 bases from V and 6 bases from J, leaving 15 bases between. CDR3 nucleotides: TGCAGCGTTGATCCGGGTCTTGGGCGCAATGAGCAGTTCTTC. Translation: CSVDPGLGRNEQFF.

Only a few counts were recorded for this clonotype. V is TRBV7-2 and J is TRBJ2-5, with unresolved D. The germline CDR1 and CDR2 sequences are SGHTA and FQGNSA. V was cut by 5 bases and J by 7 bases, with 17 bases left in between. The CDR3 is 14 residues long. In DNA, the CDR3 is TGTGCCAGCAGCCCGAAACAGTTTCTGGGGACCCAGTACTTC. Translation: CASSPKQFLGTQYF.

This clonotype was observed a few times. This chain uses TRBV7-9 with TRBJ1-1; 8 nucleotides match TRBD1. Germline V CDR1 and CDR2: SEHNR, FQNEAQ (reference sequence). With 1 base clipped from V and 0 bases from J, the junction kept 7 bases outside the gene matches. This CDR3 has 17 amino acids. CDR3 protein: CASSLEAGGFMNTEAFF. In DNA, the CDR3 is TGTGCCAGCAGCTTAGAGGCAGGGGGCTTTATGAACACTGAAGCTTTCTTT. Together with reference TRBV7-9 and TRBJ1-1, the CDR3 gives the full variable domain: DTGVSQNPRHKITKRGQNVTFRCDPISEHNRLYWYRQTLGQGPEFLTYFQNEAQLEKSRLLSDRFSAERPKGSFSTLEIQRTEQGDSAMYLCASSLEAGGFMNTEAFFGQGTRLTVV.

The sample holds a few counts of this clonotype. V usage is TRBV18 and J usage is TRBJ1-1, with D unclear. CDR1 KGHSH and CDR2 LQKENI come from the germline V gene. Trimming cost V 2 bases and J 4 bases, with 8 bases left between them. This CDR3 region has 13 residues. DNA of the CDR3: TGTGCCAGCTCACCAGAACGGGGCACTGAAGCTTTCTTT. Its protein product is CASSPERGTEAFF.

The table lists this clonotype with a few counts. J is TRBJ2-3 and V is TRBV5-5; the D gene is possibly TRBD1 (6 bases). V dropped 3 bases and J dropped 4 bases, with 9 bases sitting between them. The CDR3 totals 13 residues. Germline lookup yields CDR1 SGHKS and CDR2 YYEKEE (reference sequence). CDR3 DNA: TGTGCCAGCAGCTCCCAGGGGCCAGATACGCAGTATTTT. This sequence encodes CASSSQGPDTQYF.

This clonotype was picked up a small number of times. V gene TRBV18 combines with J gene TRBJ1-1; no clear D. Trimming took off 5 bases at V and 5 bases at J, with 12 bases between the two ends. CDR3 length equals 13 residues. Germline values: CDR1 KGHSH, CDR2 LQKENI. Here the CDR3 DNA reads TGTGCCAGCTCAACGCGGGATCTGACTGAAGCTTTCTTT. It yields the protein CASSTRDLTEAFF.

V usage is TRBV12-3 or TRBV12-4 and J usage is TRBJ1-2, with TRBD1 matching over 11 bases. V gave up 4 bases and J gave up 7 bases; unmatched junction bases: 8. The CDR3 covers 15 residues. The DNA of the CDR3 is TGTGCCAGCAGTTCTATTGGACAGGGGGCGTTTGGCTACACCTTC. This sequence encodes CASSSIGQGAFGYTF.

DNA for the CDR3: TGTGCCACCAGCAGGGGACTAGCTCGTGACGGAGCGCAGTATTTT. Translated, it gives CATSRGLARDGAQYF. The chain couples TRBV15 to TRBJ2-3, with 9 positions matching TRBD2. Germline V CDR1 and CDR2: LNHNV, YYDKDF (reference sequence). This CDR3 contains 15 residues. V trimming: 3 bases; J trimming: 10 bases; junction bases outside the gene matches: 11.

The genes are TRBV2 and TRBJ2-1, with TRBD1 matching 8 bases. This CDR3 has 13 amino acids. The junction had 4 bases not matched to a gene; V was cut back by 6 bases and J by 6 bases. Germline V gives CDR1 SNHLY, CDR2 FYNNEI. This chain's CDR3 is CASREDRVNEQFF. CDR3 DNA sequence: TGTGCCAGCAGGGAGGACAGGGTCAATGAGCAGTTCTTC.

Only a few counts were recorded for this clonotype. V is TRBV2 and J is TRBJ1-1; D gene uncertain. Germline V gene sequence: CDR1 SNHLY, CDR2 FYNNEI. CDR3 length: 11 residues. With 8 bases removed from V and 1 base from J, the gap between germline ends came to 5 bases. CDR3 loop: CASRTNTEAFF. DNA of the CDR3: TGTGCCAGCCGTACGAACACTGAAGCTTTCTTT.

This clonotype came up a few times. The V and J genes are TRBV20-1 and TRBJ2-7; tentative D call: TRBD1 (5 bases). The CDR3 has 12 residues. V lost 3 bases to trimming and J lost 4 bases, with 10 bases between them. From germline, CDR1 is DFQATT and CDR2 SNEGSKA (reference sequence). CDR3 DNA sequence: TGCAGTGCTAGTGCCGCAGGGTACGAGCAGTACTTC. This gives the protein CSASAAGYEQYF.

The chain couples TRBV7-2 to TRBJ2-5; 12 bases fit TRBD2. Germline V lookup: CDR1 SGHTA, CDR2 FQGNSA. This CDR3 comprises 16 residues. V lost 5 bases, J lost 5 bases, and 9 bases stayed unmatched. The DNA of the CDR3 is TGTGCCAGCAGCCCTTGGACTAGCGGGGTTCTTGAGACCCAGTACTTC. It yields the protein CASSPWTSGVLETQYF.

The genes are TRBV7-9 and TRBJ1-2, with 7 positions matching TRBD1. V lost 6 bases and J lost 4; bases outside the gene matches: 8. Germline V gene data show CDR1 as SEHNR and CDR2 as FQNEAQ (reference sequence). The CDR3 has 14 amino acids. The CDR3 is CASSGDRAPYGYTF. The CDR3 DNA sequence: TGTGCCAGCAGTGGGGACAGAGCCCCCTATGGCTACACCTTC.

A few counts support this clonotype. This chain links TRBV12-3 or TRBV12-4 with TRBJ2-3; 10 bases map to TRBD2. V gave up 6 bases and J gave up 0 bases; unmatched junction bases: 9. The CDR3 totals 17 residues. DNA for the CDR3: TGTGCCAGCAGCCCTTTTAGCGGGGGGACCAGCACAGATACGCAGTATTTT. Amino acids: CASSPFSGGTSTDTQYF.

This chain links TRBV30 with TRBJ2-7; 11 bases are shared with TRBD2. Unmatched junction bases numbered 1, after V lost 3 bases and J lost 0 bases. Per the germline V gene, CDR1 is GTSNPN and CDR2 is SVGIG (reference sequence). The length of the CDR3 is 14 residues. The CDR3 DNA is TGTGCCTGGAGCCTAGCGGGAGGCTCCTACGAGCAGTACTTC. Translation gives CAWSLAGGSYEQYF. The full variable domain, with the rest looked up from reference TRBV30 and TRBJ2-7, is SQTIHQWPATLVQPVGSPLSLECTVEGTSNPNLYWYRQAAGRGLQLLFYSVGIGQISSEVPQNLSASRPQDRQFILSSKKLLLSDSGFYLCAWSLAGGSYEQYFGPGTRLTVT.

This rearrangement joins TRBV30 to TRBJ1-2; 8 bases match TRBD1. The CDR3 loop spans 13 amino acids. V shed 7 bases and J 2 bases; nucleotides not matched to a gene: 6. Germline values: CDR1 GTSNPN, CDR2 SVGIG (reference sequence). DNA for the CDR3: TGTGCCTTCCCGGACAGGGAGAACTATGGCTACACCTTC. Translation: CAFPDRENYGYTF.